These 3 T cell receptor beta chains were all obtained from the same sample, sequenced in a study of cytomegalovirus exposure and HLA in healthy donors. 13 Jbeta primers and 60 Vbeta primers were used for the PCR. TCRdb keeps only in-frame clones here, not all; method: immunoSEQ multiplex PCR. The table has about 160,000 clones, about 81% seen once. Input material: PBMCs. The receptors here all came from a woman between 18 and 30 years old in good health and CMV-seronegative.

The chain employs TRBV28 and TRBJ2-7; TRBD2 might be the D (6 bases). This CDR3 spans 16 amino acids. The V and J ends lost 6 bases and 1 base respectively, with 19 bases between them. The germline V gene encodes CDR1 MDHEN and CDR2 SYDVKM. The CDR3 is CASSEWTAGGSYEQYF. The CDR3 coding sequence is TGTGCCAGCAGCGAATGGACCGCTGGAGGGTCCTACGAGCAGTACTTC. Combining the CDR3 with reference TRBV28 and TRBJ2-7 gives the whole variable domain DVKVTQSSRYLVKRTGEKVFLECVQDMDHENMFWYRQDPGLGLRLIYFSYDVKMKEKGDIPEGYSVSREKKERFSLILESASTNQTSMYLCASSEWTAGGSYEQYFGPGTRLTVT.

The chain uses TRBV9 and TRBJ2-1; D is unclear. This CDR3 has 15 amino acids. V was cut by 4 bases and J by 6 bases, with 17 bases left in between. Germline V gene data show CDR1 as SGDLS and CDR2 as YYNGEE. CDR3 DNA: TGTGCCAGCAGCCCCTTCGGTAGATCTTCCAATGAGCAGTTCTTC. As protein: CASSPFGRSSNEQFF.

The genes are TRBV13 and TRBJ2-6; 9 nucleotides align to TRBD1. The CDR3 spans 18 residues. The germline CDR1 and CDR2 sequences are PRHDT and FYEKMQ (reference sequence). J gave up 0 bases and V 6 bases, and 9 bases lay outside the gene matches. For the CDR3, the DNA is TGTGCCAGCAGGCAGACAGGGACAGGGTCCTCTGGGGCCAACGTCCTGACTTTC. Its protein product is CASRQTGTGSSGANVLTF.